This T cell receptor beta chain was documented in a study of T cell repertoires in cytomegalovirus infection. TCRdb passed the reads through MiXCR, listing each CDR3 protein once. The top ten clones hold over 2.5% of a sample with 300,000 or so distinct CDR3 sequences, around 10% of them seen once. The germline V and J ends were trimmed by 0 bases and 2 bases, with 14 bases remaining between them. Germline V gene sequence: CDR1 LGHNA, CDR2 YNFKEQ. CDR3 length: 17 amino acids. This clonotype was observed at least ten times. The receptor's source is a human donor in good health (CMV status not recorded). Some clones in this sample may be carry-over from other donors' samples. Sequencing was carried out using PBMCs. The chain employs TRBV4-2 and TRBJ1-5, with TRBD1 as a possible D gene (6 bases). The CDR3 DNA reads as TGTGCCAGCAGCCAAGATTGGTCAGGGGATGGCAATCAGCCCCAGCATTTT. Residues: CASSQDWSGDGNQPQHF.